These 6 T cell receptor beta chains originate from one sample sequenced in a study of T cells expressing NK-cell markers. From its re-call of the 5' RACE reads, TCRdb lists each CDR3 protein once, without DNA. The sample data list 440,000 or so distinct CDR3 sequences. Sequenced sample: blood T cells: a sorted CD56 or NKG2C T cell subset, CD4+ or CD8+ T cells, or bulk PBMC T cells (not recorded which). Receptor source: a woman between 18 and 75 years old in good health.

The V and J genes are TRBV4-3 and TRBJ1-2; TCRdb calls TRBD1, which cannot be checked without DNA. Germline V gene lookup returns CDR1 LGHNA and CDR2 YSLEER. This CDR3 contains 14 residues. This CDR3 reads CASSPTGTGYGYTF.

The chain employs TRBV12-3 or TRBV12-4 and TRBJ1-2; TCRdb picks TRBD1, but there is no DNA to check that call. This CDR3 comprises 15 residues. CDR3 amino acids: CASSPRDKGDYGYTF.

This rearrangement joins TRBV20-1 to TRBJ2-3; TCRdb's D call of TRBD2 is untestable without DNA. Germline loops: CDR1 DFQATT, CDR2 SNEGSKA (reference sequence). This CDR3 has 12 residues. The CDR3 is CSAQEGADTQYF.

The rearrangement links TRBV29-1 to TRBJ2-7. The CDR3 loop spans 12 amino acids. The germline CDR1 and CDR2 sequences are SQVTM and ANQGSEA. This CDR3 is CSVGDSSYEQYF.

V usage is TRBV7-6 and J usage is TRBJ2-5; with no DNA, the TCRdb D assignment of TRBD1 cannot be verified. This CDR3 is built from 14 residues. Germline CDR1 reads SGHVS; CDR2 reads FNYEAQ. The CDR3 protein is CASSPSREEETQYF.

This chain links TRBV29-1 with TRBJ1-5; TCRdb outputs TRBD1, but without DNA this stays unchecked. Germline-derived CDR1 and CDR2 are SQVTM and ANQGSEA. The CDR3 covers 13 residues. This CDR3 is CSVDTGSGQPQHF. Based on the CDR3 plus reference TRBV29-1 and TRBJ1-5, the full variable domain is SAVISQKPSRDICQRGTSLTIQCQVDSQVTMMFWYRQQPGQSLTLIATANQGSEATYESGFVIDKFPISRPNLTFSTLTVSNMSPEDSSIYLCSVDTGSGQPQHFGDGTRLSIL.